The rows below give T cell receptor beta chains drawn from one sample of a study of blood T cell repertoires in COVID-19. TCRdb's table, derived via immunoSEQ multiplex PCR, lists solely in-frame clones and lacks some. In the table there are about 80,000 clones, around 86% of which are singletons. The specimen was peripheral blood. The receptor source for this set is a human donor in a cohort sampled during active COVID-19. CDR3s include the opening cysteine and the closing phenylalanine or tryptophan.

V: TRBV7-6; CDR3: CASSLGQYTEAFF
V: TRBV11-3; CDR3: CASRRREDTQYF
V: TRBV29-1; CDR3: CSTNTDTQYF
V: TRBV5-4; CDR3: CASSLPTSGLYNEQFF
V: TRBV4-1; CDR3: CASSHALSGRAPNEQFF
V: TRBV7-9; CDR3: CASPSRANYNEQFF
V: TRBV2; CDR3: CASSEGLARGDTQYF
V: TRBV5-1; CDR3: CASSPADRGYEQFF
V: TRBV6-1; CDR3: CASSEVPSGSFYEQYF
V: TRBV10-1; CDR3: CASSRDRGYEQYF